These 9 T cell receptor beta chains share one sample of origin, sequenced in a study of OX40 agonist ivuxolimab in advanced cancers. Only in-frame clones appear in the TCRdb table, and some are missing; sequencing was by immunoSEQ multiplex PCR. The sample has about 59,000 clones, 85% to 90% seen once. Source: CD4+ or CD8+ T cells sorted from blood, taken in a trial of the OX40 agonist ivuxolimab. These receptors originate from an adult with an advanced solid tumor such as melanoma, head and neck, liver or kidney cancer.

This clone was picked up one time. The chain links TRBV7-2 to TRBJ2-3; 11 positions match TRBD2. Germline CDR1 and CDR2: SGHTA and FQGNSA. The V segment lost 5 bases and the J segment 3 bases; nucleotides outside the gene matches: 7. The CDR3 extends over 16 amino acids. The CDR3 spells CASSPGLAERTDTQYF. CDR3 in DNA: TGTGCCAGCAGCCCGGGACTAGCGGAGAGGACAGATACGCAGTATTTT.

The V call is TRBV21-1, the J call TRBJ2-1; the DNA was not used to check the table's D call, TRBD1. TRBV21-1 is recorded as a pseudogene. The CDR3 extends over 13 amino acids. CDR3: CASSKPGENEQFF. The DNA for the CDR3 is TGTGCCAGCAGCAAACCAGGGGAAAATGAGCAGTTCTTC.

The gene calls are TRBV28 and TRBJ2-5; 7 nucleotides match TRBD2. CDR1 and CDR2 from the germline V gene are MDHEN and SYDVKM. Trimming at V came to 4 bases and at J to 5 bases, leaving 4 bases not matched to a gene. The CDR3 runs 13 residues. The CDR3 here is CASSWEGRETQYF. The CDR3 region has the DNA TGTGCCAGCAGTTGGGAGGGGAGGGAGACCCAGTACTTC.

The CDR3 sequence is CASSTIAFRTRVTDTQYF. CDR3 sequence (DNA): TGTGCCAGCTCCACCATTGCTTTCCGGACTAGGGTCACAGATACGCAGTATTTT. This chain links TRBV18 with TRBJ2-3; 7 positions match TRBD2. The J segment lost 2 bases and the V segment lost 6 bases, leaving 17 bases of the junction unmatched. The CDR3 is 18 amino acids. Germline V gene sequence: CDR1 KGHSH, CDR2 LQKENI.

The genes are TRBV6-5 and TRBJ2-7; D may be TRBD1 or TRBD2 (5 bases each). Germline lookup yields CDR1 MNHEY and CDR2 SVGAGI. The CDR3 is 15 amino acids. The V end lost 3 bases, the J end lost 2 bases, and 14 bases lay between the germline ends. CDR3 nucleotide sequence: TGTGCCAGCAGTTATTATGTAGGGACGGCCTACGAGCAGTACTTC. It specifies CASSYYVGTAYEQYF.

The rearrangement links TRBV19 to TRBJ2-3; TRBD2 agrees at 7 bases. With 2 bases clipped from V and 2 bases from J, the junction kept 10 bases outside the gene matches. CDR3 length: 17 amino acids. Germline-derived CDR1 and CDR2 are LNHDA and SQIVND (reference sequence). In nucleotides, the CDR3 is TGTGCCAGTAGTATATCGCCGCCTAGCGGTCACACAGATACGCAGTATTTT. Translation gives CASSISPPSGHTDTQYF.

As regards this clone: The junction differs from germline at one of its ends, possibly a read error. Here the CDR3 reads CASSYLASYNEQFF. Here the CDR3 DNA reads TGTGCCAGCAGCTACTTGGCCTCCTACAATGAGCAGTTCTTC. V usage is TRBV6-6 and J usage is TRBJ2-1; D is unclear. This CDR3 is 14 amino acids long. Germline V gives CDR1 MNHNY, CDR2 SVGAGI (reference sequence).

The rearrangement joins TRBV7-3 to TRBJ2-6; possibly TRBD1 for D (5 bases). Trimming shortened V by 7 bases and J by 0 bases, and 16 bases separated the two germline ends. The germline V gene has CDR1 SGHTA and CDR2 FQGTGA. This CDR3 is 17 amino acids long. The CDR3 DNA is TGTGCCAGCAAAGGGGCCCCAACCTTCTCTGGGGCCAACGTCCTGACTTTC. It specifies CASKGAPTFSGANVLTF.

The CDR3 protein is CASSNAFRGIYEQYF. The DNA of the CDR3 is TGTGCCAGCAGTAATGCCTTTCGGGGTATTTACGAGCAGTACTTC. The rearrangement links TRBV7-2 to TRBJ2-7, with a possible D match to TRBD2 (5 bases). V gave up 6 bases and J gave up 4 bases, with 19 bases separating them. CDR3 size: 15 residues. Germline V gives CDR1 SGHTA, CDR2 FQGNSA. The whole variable domain, remainder taken from reference TRBV7-2 and TRBJ2-7, is GAGVSQSPSNKVTEKGKDVELRCDPISGHTALYWYRQSLGQGLEFLIYFQGNSAPDKSGLPSDRFSAERTGGSVSTLTIQRTQQEDSAVYLCASSNAFRGIYEQYFGPGTRLTVT.